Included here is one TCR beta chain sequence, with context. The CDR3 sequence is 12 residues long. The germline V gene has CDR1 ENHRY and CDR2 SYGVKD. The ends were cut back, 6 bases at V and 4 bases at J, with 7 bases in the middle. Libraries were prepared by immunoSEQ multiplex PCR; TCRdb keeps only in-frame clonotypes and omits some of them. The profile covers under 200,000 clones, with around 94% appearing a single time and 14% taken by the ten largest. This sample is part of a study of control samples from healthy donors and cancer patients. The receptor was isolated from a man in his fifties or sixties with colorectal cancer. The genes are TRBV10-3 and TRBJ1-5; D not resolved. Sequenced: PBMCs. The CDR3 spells CAISMGNQPQHF. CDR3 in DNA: TGTGCCATCAGCATGGGTAATCAGCCCCAGCATTTT.